This is a list of T cell receptor beta chains from one sample in a study of blood T cell repertoires in COVID-19. Data came from immunoSEQ multiplex PCR; TCRdb stores just in-frame clones and leaves some out. The data contain about 220,000 clones, roughly 88% of them singletons. The sequenced material came from peripheral blood. The receptors were gathered from a man aged 35 to 55 who had recovered from COVID-19. CDR3s include the opening cysteine and the closing phenylalanine or tryptophan. D genes are given only for firm matches. The size field is filled for only some rows; it gives once, few, many or a size class.

V: TRBV27; J: TRBJ1-5; size: NA; D: NA; CDR3: CASSFSSRQPQHF; DNA: TGTGCCAGCAGTTTTAGTTCCCGACAGCCCCAGCATTTT
V: TRBV5-1; J: TRBJ2-1; size: NA; D: NA; CDR3: CASGAPSASYNEQFF; DNA: TGCGCCAGCGGGGCCCCATCCGCCTCCTACAATGAGCAGTTCTTC
V: TRBV5-1; J: TRBJ1-2; size: NA; D: NA; CDR3: CASSSGGRGYGYTF; DNA: TGCGCCAGCAGCTCGGGGGGAAGGGGCTATGGCTACACCTTC
V: TRBV19; J: TRBJ1-6; size: NA; D: NA; CDR3: CASNTGIQSPLHF; DNA: TGTGCCAGTAATACAGGAATTCAATCACCCCTCCACTTT
V: TRBV5-1; J: TRBJ2-1; size: NA; D: TRBD1; CDR3: CASEPGQGNNEQFF; DNA: TGCGCCAGCGAACCGGGACAGGGTAACAATGAGCAGTTCTTC
V: TRBV5-4; J: TRBJ2-5; size: NA; D: NA; CDR3: CASSLSGVQETQYF; DNA: TGTGCCAGCAGCTTGTCAGGGGTCCAAGAGACCCAGTACTTC
V: TRBV7-6; J: TRBJ2-7; size: NA; D: TRBD1; CDR3: CATEGDSSYEQYF; DNA: TGTGCCACCGAGGGGGACAGTTCCTACGAGCAGTACTTC
V: TRBV28; J: TRBJ1-5; size: NA; D: NA; CDR3: CASSKGRGWGPQHF; DNA: TGTGCCAGCAGTAAAGGACGGGGGTGGGGGCCCCAGCATTTT
V: TRBV20-1; J: TRBJ2-7; size: NA; D: NA; CDR3: CSARLQGEQYF; DNA: TGCAGTGCTAGGCTACAGGGCGAGCAGTACTTC
V: TRBV6-4; J: TRBJ2-2; size: NA; D: NA; CDR3: CASSNFPQVYDGGNTGELFF; DNA: TGTGCCAGCAGTAACTTCCCCCAGGTCTATGACGGGGGGAACACCGGGGAGCTGTTTTTT
V: TRBV27; J: TRBJ1-3; size: NA; D: NA; CDR3: CASSRTGFSSGNTIYF; DNA: TGTGCCAGCAGTCGAACGGGTTTCTCCTCTGGAAACACCATATATTTT
V: TRBV2; J: TRBJ2-1; size: once; D: TRBD2; CDR3: CASNGASGSYNEQFF; DNA: TGTGCCAGCAACGGAGCTAGCGGCTCCTACAATGAGCAGTTCTTC
V: TRBV11-2; J: TRBJ2-2; size: NA; D: NA; CDR3: CASSAPNLRTGELFF; DNA: TGTGCCAGCAGCGCACCGAATCTTAGAACCGGGGAGCTGTTTTTT
V: TRBV11-2; J: TRBJ1-3; size: NA; D: TRBD1; CDR3: CASSPVTGDGNTIYF; DNA: TGTGCCAGCAGCCCGGTGACAGGGGACGGAAACACCATATATTTT
V: TRBV19; J: TRBJ2-1; size: NA; D: TRBD2; CDR3: CASTGLADYNEQFF; DNA: TGTGCCAGCACGGGACTAGCGGATTACAATGAGCAGTTCTTC
V: TRBV18; J: TRBJ2-1; size: few; D: NA; CDR3: CASSPPSRYGNEQFF; DNA: TGTGCCAGCTCACCACCGAGTCGATACGGGAATGAGCAGTTCTTC
V: TRBV5-1; J: TRBJ1-2; size: once; D: NA; CDR3: CASSFFQNYGYTF; DNA: TGCGCCAGCAGCTTTTTCCAGAACTATGGCTACACCTTC
V: TRBV4-3; J: TRBJ1-1; size: few; D: NA; CDR3: CASSQDLSLPTEAFF; DNA: TGCGCCAGCAGCCAAGATTTAAGCTTACCCACTGAAGCTTTCTTT
V: TRBV2; J: TRBJ2-3; size: few; D: NA; CDR3: CASGPADTQYF; DNA: TGTGCCAGCGGGCCAGCCGATACGCAGTATTTT
V: TRBV7-6; J: TRBJ2-2; size: NA; D: TRBD2; CDR3: CASSSGLAGWTGELFF; DNA: TGTGCCAGCAGCTCAGGACTAGCGGGTTGGACCGGGGAGCTGTTTTTT
V: TRBV4-2; J: TRBJ2-7; size: NA; D: NA; CDR3: CASSQDPGFAYEQYF; DNA: TGTGCCAGCAGCCAAGACCCGGGATTCGCCTACGAGCAGTACTTC
V: TRBV3-1/TRBV3-2; J: TRBJ2-3; size: once; D: NA; CDR3: CASSPGARPDTQYF; DNA: TGTGCCAGCAGCCCGGGAGCTCGACCAGATACGCAGTATTTT
V: TRBV13; J: TRBJ2-2; size: NA; D: TRBD2; CDR3: CASSLGLGLAGVRTGELFF; DNA: TGTGCCAGCAGCTTAGGCCTGGGACTAGCGGGGGTACGGACCGGGGAGCTGTTTTTT
V: TRBV12-3/TRBV12-4; J: TRBJ1-2; size: NA; D: NA; CDR3: CASSPEESYGYTF; DNA: TGTGCCAGCAGCCCCGAAGAGAGCTATGGCTACACCTTC
V: TRBV2; J: TRBJ2-3; size: NA; D: TRBD2; CDR3: CASKREMSTDTQYF; DNA: TGTGCCAGCAAGCGGGAGATGAGCACAGATACGCAGTATTTT
V: TRBV28; J: TRBJ1-6; size: NA; D: TRBD1; CDR3: CASREDRNYNSPLHF; DNA: TGTGCCAGCAGGGAGGACAGGAACTATAATTCACCCCTCCACTTT
V: TRBV7-6; J: TRBJ2-3; size: NA; D: NA; CDR3: CASTPSGTSTDTQYF; DNA: TGTGCCAGCACGCCCTCGGGAACAAGCACAGATACGCAGTATTTT
V: TRBV5-1; J: TRBJ2-3; size: NA; D: TRBD2; CDR3: CASSFASGSTDTQYF; DNA: TGCGCCAGCAGCTTTGCTAGCGGAAGCACAGATACGCAGTATTTT
V: TRBV28; J: TRBJ2-2; size: NA; D: TRBD1; CDR3: CASSRAGGPGELFF; DNA: TGTGCCAGCAGCCGGGCAGGGGGACCCGGGGAGCTGTTTTTT
V: TRBV2; J: TRBJ2-7; size: once; D: TRBD1; CDR3: CASEGQGVHEQYF; DNA: TGTGCCAGCGAAGGACAGGGGGTACACGAGCAGTACTTC
V: TRBV9; J: TRBJ2-3; size: NA; D: TRBD2; CDR3: CASSPAGEIITDTQYF; DNA: TGTGCCAGCAGTCCAGCGGGAGAAATCATCACAGATACGCAGTATTTT
V: TRBV30; J: TRBJ1-2; size: NA; D: NA; CDR3: CAYQDLMVRYTF; DNA: TGTGCCTACCAGGATCTTATGGTTCGCTACACCTTC
V: TRBV30; J: TRBJ2-7; size: NA; D: TRBD1; CDR3: CAWSVQRGQGAPYEQYF; DNA: TGTGCCTGGAGTGTACAAAGAGGGCAGGGGGCTCCCTACGAGCAGTACTTC
V: TRBV5-1; J: TRBJ2-5; size: NA; D: NA; CDR3: CASSSPVQGVAGYQETQYF; DNA: TGCGCCAGCAGCTCTCCGGTCCAGGGGGTAGCGGGGTACCAAGAGACCCAGTACTTC
V: TRBV16; J: TRBJ1-1; size: NA; D: TRBD1; CDR3: CASSPGTGILSTEAFF; DNA: TGTGCCAGCAGCCCCGGGACAGGGATTTTAAGCACTGAAGCTTTCTTT
V: TRBV4-3; J: TRBJ1-1; size: NA; D: NA; CDR3: CASSQDRQGGRVNTEAFF; DNA: TGCGCCAGCAGCCAAGATCGGCAGGGAGGGAGAGTGAACACTGAAGCTTTCTTT
V: TRBV5-1; J: TRBJ2-7; size: NA; D: NA; CDR3: CASSFTGTGEQYF; DNA: TGCGCCAGCAGCTTTACGGGTACAGGCGAGCAGTACTTC
V: TRBV7-9; J: TRBJ1-1; size: medium-sized; D: NA; CDR3: CASSLVGTRSEAFF; DNA: TGTGCCAGCAGCTTAGTTGGTACGCGGAGTGAAGCTTTCTTT
V: TRBV2; J: TRBJ2-3; size: NA; D: TRBD1; CDR3: CASSPPGQGQYF; DNA: TGTGCCAGCAGTCCTCCGGGACAGGGGCAGTATTTT